This TCR beta chain came from a study of post-analysis software for immune sequencing data. Study context: Recorded disease courses covered relapsing-remitting, secondary progressive and progressive-relapsing multiple sclerosis. Some patients had no subtype annotation. General observations from the study: TRBV5-6, TRBV5-1 and TRBV20-1 belonged to a set of a few TRBV segments that were more frequent in patients than controls. Those samples that were prepared in the same batch co-clustered strongly by F measure. Significantly lower normalized Chao1 diversity was seen in multiple sclerosis patients than in controls.

This clonotype showed up just a few times. No antigen is known for it. Carried by the TCR beta cDNA libraries were unique molecular identifiers. The source material, about 0.9 to 11 million T cells, gave rise to approximately 520,000 cDNA molecules. In TCRdb, the PCR reads were re-called with MiXCR into one record per CDR3 protein. The sample shows about 460,000 distinct CDR3 sequences, less than 45% of them seen only once. The CDR3 has 14 amino acids. V lost 2 bases, J lost 3 bases, and 12 bases lay in between. CDR1 and CDR2 from the germline V gene are SGHDT and YYEEEE. The source is a girl aged 10 to 17 with multiple sclerosis. Input material: blood. This chain uses TRBV5-6 with TRBJ2-7, with D perhaps given as TRBD1 or TRBD2 (5 bases each). CDR3 sequence: CASSFEGSGYEQYF. CDR3 DNA: TGTGCCAGCAGCTTTGAGGGGAGTGGCTACGAGCAGTACTTC.